This T cell receptor (beta chain) was observed in a study of blood T cell repertoires in COVID-19. Clones were read by immunoSEQ multiplex PCR, and TCRdb kept only the in-frame ones, dropping some. The repertoire has roughly 250,000 clones, 86% of them found once; the top ten carry about 3.3%. Per the germline V gene, CDR1 is LNHDA and CDR2 is SQIVND (reference sequence). This CDR3 has 13 amino acids. The ends were cut back, 3 bases at V and 5 bases at J, with 8 bases in the middle. This sequence originates from a woman between 40 and 50 years old with acute COVID-19. V gene TRBV19 combines with J gene TRBJ2-1, with D possibly being TRBD2 (5 bases). The sample consisted of PBMCs or T cells enriched from blood (not recorded which). The CDR3 DNA is TGTGCCAGTAGTATCGGGAACCACAATGAGCAGTTCTTC. Protein sequence: CASSIGNHNEQFF. Drawing the rest from reference TRBV19 and TRBJ2-1, the complete variable domain is DGGITQSPKYLFRKEGQNVTLSCEQNLNHDAMYWYRQDPGQGLRLIYYSQIVNDFQKGDIAEGYSVSREKKESFPLTVTSAQKNPTAFYLCASSIGNHNEQFFGPGTRLTVL.